What follows are 28 T cell receptor beta chains derived from one specimen sequenced in a study of human T cells and chemical hapten exposure. TCRdb analysed the RACE reads with MiXCR anew, one entry per CDR3 protein. The sample yields approximately 260,000 distinct CDR3 sequences, approximately 8.4% seen once. Sample time point: pre-sensitization, week 0. Treatment defined: therapeutic diphenylcyclopropenone sensitization with weekly scalp DPC. Here the sequenced sample was whole blood, taken in connection with sensitization to the hapten diphenylcyclopropenone (DPC). The receptors shown here come from a woman aged 40 to 49 with alopecia areata. Some clones in this sample may be carry-over from other donors' samples.

The table lists this clonotype with many counts. The chain has TRBV7-2 and TRBJ1-1, with D uncertain. Germline V gene data show CDR1 as SGHTA and CDR2 as FQGNSA. The V end was cut by 5 bases, the J end by 0 bases, with 13 bases between. This CDR3 contains 15 residues. CDR3 loop: CASSPNRVMNTEAFF. DNA for the CDR3: TGTGCCAGCAGCCCGAACCGGGTCATGAACACTGAAGCTTTCTTT.

The chain combines TRBV29-1 with TRBJ2-1; 9 positions agree with TRBD2. The CDR3 is 14 residues long. Germline V gene sequence: CDR1 SQVTM, CDR2 ANQGSEA. V trimming: 7 bases; J trimming: 4 bases; junction bases outside the gene matches: 8. CDR3 nucleotides: TGCAGCGCCCGAGAGACTAGCGGTTACAATGAGCAGTTCTTC. Translated, it gives CSARETSGYNEQFF.

This clonotype was observed at least ten times. This rearrangement joins TRBV18 to TRBJ1-5; D is unresolved. The V end lost 4 bases, the J end lost 4 bases, and 5 bases lay between the germline ends. The V gene's germline CDR1 is KGHSH and CDR2 LQKENI. This CDR3 comprises 12 residues. CDR3 nucleotides: TGTGCCAGCTCACGAGAAAATCAGCCCCAGCATTTT. Its protein product is CASSRENQPQHF.

The V gene is TRBV6-1, the J gene TRBJ2-3, with a possible D match to TRBD1 (5 bases). V lost 8 bases, J lost 3 bases, and 15 bases lay in between. Germline V gene data show CDR1 as MNHNS and CDR2 as SASEGT. The CDR3 has 14 residues. Here the CDR3 DNA reads TGTGCCAGCCCACCTTCAAGGGGAACAGATACGCAGTATTTT. It specifies CASPPSRGTDTQYF.

J is TRBJ1-5 and V is TRBV19; 7 nucleotides agree with TRBD1. Looked up from germline, CDR1 is LNHDA and CDR2 is SQIVND (reference sequence). The CDR3 runs 15 residues. V lost 1 base and J lost 0; bases outside the gene matches: 0. This CDR3 is CASSIGQGSNQPQHF. The CDR3 nucleotides are TGTGCCAGTAGTATAGGACAGGGTAGCAATCAGCCCCAGCATTTT.

This clonotype was found many times. The CDR3 spells CASSTGLGPYEQYF. In DNA, the CDR3 is TGTGCCAGCAGTACCGGACTAGGTCCCTACGAGCAGTACTTC. This sequence joins TRBV12-3 or TRBV12-4 and TRBJ2-7, with TRBD2 matching over 7 bases. The CDR3 has 14 amino acids. After removal of 5 bases from V and 2 bases from J, the junction contained 6 bases not matched to a gene.

V gene TRBV7-8 combines with J gene TRBJ2-3; TRBD2 matches at 13 bases. This CDR3 comprises 16 residues. V lost 7 bases to trimming and J lost 5 bases; unmatched junction nucleotides: 9. The germline V gene has CDR1 SGHVS and CDR2 FQNEAQ. The CDR3 sequence: CASTRTSGRFVDTQYF. The CDR3 DNA is TGTGCCAGCACTCGGACTAGCGGGAGATTTGTAGATACGCAGTATTTT.

The chain joins TRBV7-9 to TRBJ2-2, with D possibly being TRBD2 (5 bases). In germline, CDR1 is SEHNR, CDR2 FQNEAQ (reference sequence). The CDR3 extends over 17 amino acids. V shed 2 bases and J shed 0 bases, with 13 bases lying between them. The CDR3 DNA reads as TGTGCCAGCAGCTTACGGGGAGAGGTTACGAACACCGGGGAGCTGTTTTTT. Protein: CASSLRGEVTNTGELFF.

DNA of the CDR3: TGTGCCAGCTCATTCGGGACGGCGGGGGTTTACGAGCAGTACTTC. It translates to CASSFGTAGVYEQYF. V is TRBV18 and J is TRBJ2-7, with 7 bases aligning to TRBD2. The CDR3 consists of 15 residues. From germline, CDR1 is KGHSH and CDR2 LQKENI. The V and J ends lost 5 bases and 4 bases, in that order; junction bases with no gene match: 11.

This clonotype has at least ten counts. The chain links TRBV7-2 to TRBJ2-1, with TRBD1 matching 7 bases. This CDR3 is 16 amino acids long. Germline CDR1 SGHTA, CDR2 FQGNSA. V shed 2 bases, J shed 4 bases, and the junction held 8 bases outside the gene matches. The CDR3 loop is CASSLSPGTVYNEQFF. In DNA form, the CDR3 reads TGTGCCAGCAGCTTAAGTCCGGGGACAGTGTACAATGAGCAGTTCTTC.

This clonotype was recorded a few times. The chain recombines TRBV4-3 with TRBJ2-7; 12 bases fit TRBD2. The CDR3 is 17 amino acids. V was pared by 0 bases and J by 4 bases, with 7 bases of the junction left unmatched. Germline V gene sequence: CDR1 LGHNA, CDR2 YSLEER. Here the CDR3 DNA reads TGCGCCAGCAGCCAAGATTGGACTAGCGGGAAGGGTTACGAGCAGTACTTC. It codes for CASSQDWTSGKGYEQYF.

This clonotype came up a few times. The V call is TRBV28, the J call TRBJ2-1, with TRBD2 as a possible D gene (6 bases). Germline values: CDR1 MDHEN, CDR2 SYDVKM. CDR3 length: 15 amino acids. V was shortened by 1 base and J by 9 bases, with 16 bases between the two germline ends. CDR3 bases: TGTGCCAGCAGTTTATTGGCCGGGAGACGGAGTGAGCAGTTCTTC. It codes for CASSLLAGRRSEQFF. The variable domain in full, with the rest retrieved from reference TRBV28 and TRBJ2-1, is DVKVTQSSRYLVKRTGEKVFLECVQDMDHENMFWYRQDPGLGLRLIYFSYDVKMKEKGDIPEGYSVSREKKERFSLILESASTNQTSMYLCASSLLAGRRSEQFFGPGTRLTVL.

This clonotype came up a few times. The chain is built from TRBV3-1 and TRBJ1-4; D is perhaps TRBD1 (5 bases). The germline CDR1 and CDR2 sequences are LGHDT and YNNKEL (reference sequence). The V end was cut by 2 bases, the J end by 6 bases, with 13 bases between. CDR3 length: 15 residues. CDR3 amino acids: CASSQTRDSHEKLFF. The CDR3 DNA sequence: TGTGCCAGCAGCCAAACAAGGGACTCGCATGAAAAACTGTTTTTT.

This clonotype was recorded many times. The chain links TRBV28 to TRBJ2-4; D possibly matches TRBD1 or TRBD2 (5 bases each). Germline V lookup: CDR1 MDHEN, CDR2 SYDVKM. The ends were cut back, 4 bases at V and 12 bases at J, with 16 bases in the middle. This CDR3 contains 13 residues. DNA of the CDR3: TGTGCCAGCAGTTCCGGGACCCAAGGTGGTCAGTACTTC. Translated, it gives CASSSGTQGGQYF.

This rearrangement joins TRBV29-1 to TRBJ2-3; no clear D. This CDR3 is 12 amino acids long. Germline CDR1 and CDR2: SQVTM and ANQGSEA. V was pared by 4 bases and J by 4 bases, with 9 bases between. CDR3 bases: TGCAGCGTTGGCAAGGCGGCAGATACGCAGTATTTT. Translating it yields CSVGKAADTQYF.

The sample holds a few counts of this clonotype. This sequence joins TRBV7-6 and TRBJ2-5; D call uncertain. The CDR3 length is 13 residues. Trimming left V 0 bases short and J 5 bases short, with 7 bases between. Germline CDR1 reads SGHVS; CDR2 reads FNYEAQ. CDR3 nucleotide sequence: TGTGCCAGCAGCTTAGCGGAGACGGAGACCCAGTACTTC. This sequence encodes CASSLAETETQYF. The whole variable domain, filled in from reference TRBV7-6 and TRBJ2-5, reads GAGVSQSPRYKVTKRGQDVALRCDPISGHVSLYWYRQALGQGPEFLTYFNYEAQQDKSGLPNDRFSAERPEGSISTLTIQRTEQRDSAMYRCASSLAETETQYFGPGTRLLVL.

In this sample, this clonotype turned up a few times. V usage is TRBV10-3 and J usage is TRBJ2-3; 7 bases map to TRBD1. Germline V gene data show CDR1 as ENHRY and CDR2 as SYGVKD. J lost 3 bases, V lost 6 bases, and 6 bases had no gene match. The CDR3 covers 14 residues. The CDR3 coding sequence is TGTGCCATCAGGACGACAGGGTTGACAGATACGCAGTATTTT. This sequence encodes CAIRTTGLTDTQYF.

The chain combines TRBV28 with TRBJ2-3, with D possibly TRBD2 on 5 matching bases. The CDR3 sequence is 17 residues long. The V end was cut by 6 bases, the J end by 3 bases, with 22 bases between. Germline values: CDR1 MDHEN, CDR2 SYDVKM. CDR3 loop: CASRANRGKVGTDTQYF. As DNA, the CDR3 is TGTGCCAGCAGGGCGAATCGGGGTAAAGTCGGGACAGATACGCAGTATTTT. The full variable domain, rest sourced from reference TRBV28 and TRBJ2-3, is DVKVTQSSRYLVKRTGEKVFLECVQDMDHENMFWYRQDPGLGLRLIYFSYDVKMKEKGDIPEGYSVSREKKERFSLILESASTNQTSMYLCASRANRGKVGTDTQYFGPGTRLTVL.

This rearrangement joins TRBV7-3 to TRBJ2-7, with no clear D. The CDR3 extends over 14 amino acids. Trimming removed 2 bases from V and 5 bases from J, with 13 bases in between. Germline assignment: CDR1 SGHTA and CDR2 FQGTGA. The chain's CDR3 is CASSLYGPTHEQYF. The CDR3 DNA follows: TGTGCCAGCAGCTTATACGGCCCCACTCACGAGCAGTACTTC.

At least ten counts were recorded for this clonotype. V and J are TRBV12-3 or TRBV12-4 and TRBJ1-3, with 7 bases aligning to TRBD1. V was clipped by 5 bases and J by 2 bases; unmatched bases: 0. The CDR3 has 13 residues. The CDR3, as DNA: TGTGCCAGCAGTACAGGGGCTGGAAACACCATATATTTT. Its translation is CASSTGAGNTIYF.

This clonotype was detected only a few times. The CDR3 sequence: CASSQRALAEVTDTQYF. In DNA, the CDR3 is TGCGCCAGCAGCCAAAGGGCCCTAGCGGAAGTCACAGATACGCAGTATTTT. This chain links TRBV4-3 with TRBJ2-3, with 7 bases fitting TRBD2. This CDR3 region has 17 residues. Germline V lookup: CDR1 LGHNA, CDR2 YSLEER. Trimming removed 2 bases from V and 2 bases from J; junction bases left unmatched: 10.

This clonotype was observed a handful of times. The gene calls are TRBV9 and TRBJ2-1, with D perhaps matching TRBD1 or TRBD2 (5 bases each). Trimming took 5 bases from V and 1 from J, leaving 13 bases between them. In germline, CDR1 is SGDLS, CDR2 YYNGEE. This CDR3 contains 15 residues. The CDR3, as DNA: TGTGCCAGCAGTGTCGGGACCCAATCCTACAATGAGCAGTTCTTC. Its protein is CASSVGTQSYNEQFF.

This clonotype was picked up many times. The V call is TRBV28, the J call TRBJ1-5, with 9 bases that match TRBD1. V gave up 6 bases and J gave up 0 bases; unmatched junction bases: 6. CDR1 and CDR2 (germline): MDHEN, SYDVKM. The CDR3 spans 16 residues. The CDR3 is CASRRGQGHSNQPQHF. CDR3 nucleotide sequence: TGTGCCAGCAGAAGGGGACAGGGCCATAGCAATCAGCCCCAGCATTTT.

This clonotype has a handful of counts. The gene calls are TRBV10-3 and TRBJ2-1, with 10 positions matching TRBD2. This CDR3 comprises 13 residues. Per germline, CDR1 ENHRY and CDR2 SYGVKD. The V gene end was trimmed by 5 bases and the J gene end by 9 bases; junction bases not matched to a gene: 4. CDR3 sequence (DNA): TGTGCCATCAGTAGACTAGCGGGTACTGAGCAGTTCTTC. Protein sequence: CAISRLAGTEQFF.

This clonotype has a handful of counts. The chain carries TRBV7-2 and TRBJ1-5, with no clear D. CDR1 and CDR2 from the germline V gene are SGHTA and FQGNSA. This CDR3 contains 14 residues. V was trimmed by 5 bases and J by 4 bases, leaving 12 bases between them. CDR3 coding DNA: TGTGCCAGCAGCCAAGTGACAAGGAATCAGCCCCAGCATTTT. Residues: CASSQVTRNQPQHF.

This clonotype was recorded only once. This chain joins TRBV12-3 or TRBV12-4 and TRBJ1-1; TRBD1 matches at 10 bases. The CDR3 extends over 18 amino acids. The J segment lost 2 bases and the V segment lost 1 base, leaving 10 bases of the junction unmatched. In DNA form, the CDR3 reads TGTGCCAGCAGTTTAGGCCCGGGACAGGGGATGCGCAACACTGAAGCTTTCTTT. This codes for CASSLGPGQGMRNTEAFF.

The V gene is TRBV25-1, the J gene TRBJ2-3; D is undetermined. This CDR3 has 13 amino acids. CDR1 is MGHDK and CDR2 is SYGVNS in the germline V gene. Trimming left V 2 bases short and J 2 bases short, with 5 bases between. The chain's CDR3 is CASSEGFTDTQYF. The CDR3, as DNA: TGTGCCAGCAGTGAAGGGTTCACAGATACGCAGTATTTT. Looking up the rest from reference TRBV25-1 and TRBJ2-3 gives the full variable domain: EADIYQTPRYLVIGTGKKITLECSQTMGHDKMYWYQQDPGMELHLIHYSYGVNSTEKGDLSSESTVSRIRTEHFPLTLESARPSHTSQYLCASSEGFTDTQYFGPGTRLTVL.

The rearrangement links TRBV2 to TRBJ2-1; D could derive from TRBD1 or TRBD2 (5 bases each). V lost 6 bases and J 6 bases, leaving 12 bases between the germline ends. The CDR3 runs 13 residues. From germline, CDR1 is SNHLY and CDR2 FYNNEI. The CDR3 sequence: CASRQTRGNEQFF. The CDR3 bases are TGTGCCAGCAGACAAACTAGGGGCAATGAGCAGTTCTTC.